A selection of T cell receptor beta chains follows, all from one sample in a study of regulatory T cells in long-lasting Graves disease. TCRdb used MiXCR to reprocess the multiplex PCR reads, holding one entry per CDR3 protein. Counted here are hundreds of thousands of distinct CDR3 sequences, roughly 21% occurring once; the ten biggest clones make up approximately 14%. This specimen was peripheral blood mononuclear cells (PBMCs), taken when the disease was refractory, from a patient treated with antithyroid drugs. These TCRs come from a female donor with Graves disease. The CDR3 runs from the conserved cysteine through the conserved F or W. The order of the fields is V gene, J gene, clone size, D gene, CDR3 DNA, CDR3 protein. A D gene is named only where the DNA matches it firmly. Size values are once, few and many counts, or a class for expanded clones, and some rows have none.

>TRBV30|TRBJ1-2|many|.
TGTGCCTCCTTCCGGACACTCGTCATCTATGGCTACACCTTC
CASFRTLVIYGYTF
>TRBV2|TRBJ2-5|many|.
TGTGCCAGCGCCCCAGTAGAGACCCAGTACTTC
CASAPVETQYF
>TRBV27|TRBJ1-4|many|.
TGTGCCAGCAGTTACTCGGGAACTAATGAAAAACTGTTTTTT
CASSYSGTNEKLFF
>TRBV6-5|TRBJ2-7|many|.
TGTGCCAGCAGTTACATGGCCGAGCAGTACTTC
CASSYMAEQYF
>TRBV27|TRBJ2-7|.|TRBD2
TGTGCCAGCAGTTGGACTAGCGGGAGGTTCCACGAGCAGTACTTC
CASSWTSGRFHEQYF
>TRBV10-1|TRBJ2-2|once|TRBD2
TGCGCCAGCAGTAAACTAGCGGGAGTCACCGGGGAGCTGTTTTTT
CASSKLAGVTGELFF
>TRBV14|TRBJ2-7|.|.
TGTGCCAGCAGCCCTATGCCCGGGGCCTCCTACGAGCAGTACTTC
CASSPMPGASYEQYF
>TRBV5-4|TRBJ1-1|few|.
TGTGCCAGCGGAGGGAATCCGGGGATGAACACTGAAGCTTTCTTT
CASGGNPGMNTEAFF
>TRBV2|TRBJ1-3|many|TRBD1
TGTGCCAGCAGTGAAGAGGAGACAGGGGGAAACACCATATATTTT
CASSEEETGGNTIYF
>TRBV12-3/TRBV12-4|TRBJ1-5|many|TRBD1
TGTGCCAGCAGGGTAGCGGGGACAGGGTATCAGCCCCAGCATTTT
CASRVAGTGYQPQHF
>TRBV30|TRBJ1-2|few|.
TGTGCCTGGAGTTTATCCTCAGGGTCCCCCTATGGCTACACCTTC
CAWSLSSGSPYGYTF
>TRBV7-3|TRBJ2-2|.|TRBD1
TGTGCCAGCAGCTTAATGGCCGGGACAGTGAACACCGGGGAGCTGTTTTTT
CASSLMAGTVNTGELFF
>TRBV6-6|TRBJ2-2|once|.
TGTGCCAGCAGTTACTCGACAGAGACCGGGGAGCTGTTTTTT
CASSYSTETGELFF
>TRBV2|TRBJ2-7|many|.
TGTGCCAGCAGGGTTCAGGGACATACTACGGAGCAGTACTTC
CASRVQGHTTEQYF
>TRBV6-2/TRBV6-3|TRBJ2-1|.|TRBD2
TGTGCCAGCAGTGAAACTAGCGGGGCCTACAATGAGCAGTTCTTC
CASSETSGAYNEQFF
>TRBV28|TRBJ2-6|many|.
TGTGCCAGCAGATGGACTCGCTCTGGGGCCAACGTCCTGACTTTC
CASRWTRSGANVLTF
>TRBV2|TRBJ1-1|many|.
TGTGCCAGCAGTGCGACAACAAACACTGAAGCTTTCTTT
CASSATTNTEAFF
>TRBV12-3/TRBV12-4|TRBJ2-7|many|.
TGTGCCAGCAGCCGATGGGAGAACGAGCAGTACTTC
CASSRWENEQYF
>TRBV7-9|TRBJ1-6|.|.
TGTGCCAGCAGCTTAGATCGTCTAAGAAATTCACCCCTCCACTTT
CASSLDRLRNSPLHF
>TRBV6-1|TRBJ1-2|.|.
TGTGCCAGCACATACGGAGCTAACTATGGCTACACCTTC
CASTYGANYGYTF
>TRBV6-5|TRBJ2-3|.|.
TGTGCCAGCAGTTCTAGCCAGGTCTACACAGATACGCAGTATTTT
CASSSSQVYTDTQYF
>TRBV12-3/TRBV12-4|TRBJ1-3|few|.
TGTGCCAGCAGTCCCCTGGTCTCTGGAAACACCATATATTTT
CASSPLVSGNTIYF
>TRBV2|TRBJ1-1|many|.
TGTGCCAGCAGTGGTAGGGGATTTCAAGAGAACACTGAAGCTTTCTTT
CASSGRGFQENTEAFF
>TRBV20-1|TRBJ2-3|.|.
TGCAGTGCTAGTCGAGATTTTGGGGATACGCAGTATTTT
CSASRDFGDTQYF
>TRBV12-3/TRBV12-4|TRBJ2-7|few|TRBD1
TGTGCCAGCAGGAACTTCGGACAGGGGCCCTACGAGCAGTACTTC
CASRNFGQGPYEQYF
>TRBV20-1|TRBJ1-4|.|TRBD1
TGCAGTGCCTACAGGGGCGGTAATGAAAAACTGTTTTTT
CSAYRGGNEKLFF
>TRBV20-1|TRBJ1-1|.|.
TGCAGTGCCAACACAGGGACTGAAGCTTTCTTT
CSANTGTEAFF
>TRBV12-3/TRBV12-4|TRBJ1-4|many|TRBD1
TGTGCCAGCAGTGTGGGACAGGTAGATAATGAAAAACTGTTTTTT
CASSVGQVDNEKLFF
>TRBV29-1|TRBJ2-7|few|TRBD2
TGCAGCGTAGCTCCGCGGGAGGGACACGAGCAGTACTTC
CSVAPREGHEQYF
>TRBV7-3|TRBJ2-2|.|.
TGTGCCAGCAGCAAGATCGAAGTTGGGGAGCTGTTTTTT
CASSKIEVGELFF
>TRBV7-2|TRBJ2-7|.|.
TGTGCCAGCAGCGGACCGGGACCGCAATACGAGCAGTACTTC
CASSGPGPQYEQYF
>TRBV2|TRBJ1-1|few|TRBD1
TGTGCCAGCAGTGAAGAGGGAGGGGGCGTCGACACTGAAGCTTTCTTT
CASSEEGGGVDTEAFF
>TRBV6-1|TRBJ2-7|many|TRBD2
TGTGCCAGCAGAGGACTAGCTTCAGGCGAGCAGTACTTC
CASRGLASGEQYF
>TRBV12-3/TRBV12-4|TRBJ1-3|many|.
TGTGCCAGCAGTTTCGGCGGGAGCTCTGGAAACACCATATATTTT
CASSFGGSSGNTIYF
>TRBV6-2/TRBV6-3|TRBJ1-2|many|.
TGTGCCAGCAGTTCAGGGTCCCCCTATGGCTACACCTTC
CASSSGSPYGYTF
>TRBV3-1|TRBJ2-5|many|TRBD2
TGTGCCAGCAGCCAAGGTTCCGCGGGAGGGCCACGGGGAGAGACCCAGTACTTC
CASSQGSAGGPRGETQYF
>TRBV2|TRBJ1-1|many|.
TGTGCCAGCAGGTCCAGGGGAAGCACTGAAGCTTTCTTT
CASRSRGSTEAFF
>TRBV6-2/TRBV6-3|TRBJ1-1|few|.
TGTGCCAGCAGTTTCTTGAGCAGTGAAGCTTTCTTT
CASSFLSSEAFF
>TRBV5-1|TRBJ2-7|.|.
TGCGCCAGCAGCTTGGCCTTCAGCGTTCACGAGCAGTACTTC
CASSLAFSVHEQYF
>TRBV15|TRBJ1-3|.|.
TGTGCCACCAGCAGAGAACTACAGGTTTTCGGAAACACCATATATTTT
CATSRELQVFGNTIYF
>TRBV12-3/TRBV12-4|TRBJ1-2|many|.
TGTGCCAGCAGTTTCGCAGGGGGCTACACCTTC
CASSFAGGYTF
>TRBV5-1|TRBJ2-1|.|.
TGCGCCAGCAGCGCGGCAGTCGGGAATTACAATGAGCAGTTCTTC
CASSAAVGNYNEQFF
>TRBV9|TRBJ1-6|.|.
TGTGCCAGCCGCGTAGCAGGACAGAATTCACCCCTCCACTTT
CASRVAGQNSPLHF
>TRBV7-9|TRBJ2-2|.|.
TGTGCCAGCACCAACGGGGGCACCGGGGAGCTGTTTTTT
CASTNGGTGELFF
>TRBV12-3/TRBV12-4|TRBJ2-7|many|TRBD1
TGTGCCAGCACCGCCGGGACAGGCCTCTCCTACGAGCAGTACTTC
CASTAGTGLSYEQYF
>TRBV7-2|TRBJ1-6|.|.
TGTGCCAGCCAAAAGTCAAGGGTCGGCTTCTATAATTCACCCCTCCACTTT
CASQKSRVGFYNSPLHF
>TRBV3-1|TRBJ2-2|few|TRBD2
TGTGCCAGCAGTCCAAGCGGGATGGGCACCGGGGAGCTGTTTTTT
CASSPSGMGTGELFF
>TRBV2|TRBJ2-2|many|.
TGTGCCAGCAGTGACACCTACACCGGGGAGCTGTTTTTT
CASSDTYTGELFF
>TRBV7-3|TRBJ2-7|.|TRBD1
TGTGCCAGCAGCTCCGGACAGGGGGCAAAATACGAGCAGTACTTC
CASSSGQGAKYEQYF
>TRBV7-3|TRBJ1-6|.|.
TGTGCCAGCAGCTTAGATGGGGGATCACCCCTCCACTTT
CASSLDGGSPLHF
>TRBV9|TRBJ2-5|few|TRBD1
TGTGCCAGCAGCGTAGCGGGAAGGGGGCAGTGGGAGACCCAGTGCTTC
CASSVAGRGQWETQCF
>TRBV15|TRBJ2-5|.|.
TGTGCCACCAGCCCGCGAAACACGGAGCAGTACTTC
CATSPRNTEQYF
>TRBV5-8|TRBJ2-5|many|.
TGTGCCAGCAGCTTAGCCAGGGGAGAGCAAGAGACCCAGTACTTC
CASSLARGEQETQYF
>TRBV27|TRBJ2-2|many|.
TGTGCCAGCAAACCAACAGGACGGGGCACCGGGGAGCTGTTTTTT
CASKPTGRGTGELFF
>TRBV7-9|TRBJ2-2|.|.
TGTGCCAGCAGCGCTACTGACCAGAACACCGGGGAGCTGTTTTTT
CASSATDQNTGELFF
>TRBV12-3/TRBV12-4|TRBJ1-3|many|TRBD1
TGTGCCAGCAGGATGACAGGGCCTGGAAACACCATATATTTT
CASRMTGPGNTIYF
>TRBV7-2|TRBJ2-7|.|TRBD2
TGTGCCAGCAGCATAGATAGCGGGAGGGCCGGCGACGAGCAGTACTTC
CASSIDSGRAGDEQYF